This is a list of T cell receptor beta chains from one sample in a study of T cell clones after liver transplantation. Profiling relied on immunoSEQ multiplex PCR, and the TCRdb table lists in-frame clones only, not all of them. The sample shows about 71,000 clones, 75% to 90% of them seen only once. Here the sequenced sample was CD4+ T cells from blood, taken 12 months after liver transplant. These receptors all come from a human patient who received a liver transplant. Some T cells may arise from the graft donor. Each CDR3 is given with its conserved first and last residue. D genes are given only for firm matches. A clone size is listed for some rows: how often the clone was seen (once, few, many), or a class if it is expanded.

TRBJ2-7 TRBV11-3 NA TRBD2 TGTGCCAGCAGCCTCTACCAGGGAGGGGCCGAGCAGTACTTC CASSLYQGGAEQYF
TRBJ2-7 TRBV13 NA TRBD2 TGTGCCAGCAGCTTAGGCGGACGCGGGAGGCCCTCCTACGAGCAGTACTTC CASSLGGRGRPSYEQYF
TRBJ2-1 TRBV14 NA NA TGTGCCAGCAGCATCCGACTCGGCAATGAGCAGTTCTTC CASSIRLGNEQFF
TRBJ2-5 TRBV11-2 NA NA TGTGCCAGCAGCTTTTCTCACCAAGAGACCCAGTACTTC CASSFSHQETQYF
TRBJ2-6 TRBV30 NA NA TGTGCCTGGAGTCCGGGTGGGGCCAACGTCCTGACTTTC CAWSPGGANVLTF
TRBJ2-1 TRBV7-9 NA TRBD2 TGTGCCAGCAGCCCTCTAGCGGGAGGGAACAATGAGCAGTTCTTC CASSPLAGGNNEQFF
TRBJ1-1 TRBV5-6 NA TRBD1 TGTGCCAGCAGCCCGATGGACAGGGGGATGGCTGAAGCTTTCTTT CASSPMDRGMAEAFF
TRBJ1-2 TRBV21-1 NA NA TGTGCCAGCAAAAGCCTGATGACAGGGATTACAGGCTACACCTTC CASKSLMTGITGYTF
TRBJ1-5 TRBV4-1 NA TRBD1 TGCGCCAGCAGCCGCACCATACTCAGGGGGGTCCAGCCCCAGCATTTT CASSRTILRGVQPQHF
TRBJ1-2 TRBV5-4 NA NA TGTGCCAGCAGCTCACAGGGATTTAATGGCTACACCTTC CASSSQGFNGYTF
TRBJ2-1 TRBV6-5 NA NA TGTGCCAGCAGTTACTCGATGGAGGACTCCCCGTTCTTC CASSYSMEDSPFF
TRBJ1-1 TRBV5-1 NA NA TGCGCCAGCAGCTTGCAACCTAAGGGGTCGAACACTGAAGCTTTCTTT CASSLQPKGSNTEAFF
TRBJ2-7 TRBV6-6 NA TRBD1 TGTGCCAGCAGGCGTACAGGGGAAGGCTCCTACGAGCAGTACTTC CASRRTGEGSYEQYF
TRBJ1-4 TRBV14 NA NA TGTGCCAGCAGCCAAGGGGGGGACGCCTATGAAAAACTGTTTTTT CASSQGGDAYEKLFF
TRBJ2-5 TRBV6-5 NA TRBD1 TGTGCCACCTCAACAGGGGTGGAGACCCAGTACTTC CATSTGVETQYF
TRBJ2-6 TRBV6-1 NA TRBD2 TGTGCCAGCAACTTAGCGGGAGCTGGGGCCAACGTCCTGACTTTC CASNLAGAGANVLTF
TRBJ2-7 TRBV5-1 NA TRBD2 TGCGCCAGCAGCAGCGGGAGTAGTTACGAGCAGTACTTC CASSSGSSYEQYF
TRBJ2-3 TRBV5-1 once NA TGCGCCAGCAGCTTGGAGTTCACAGATACGCAGTATTTT CASSLEFTDTQYF
TRBJ1-1 TRBV11-3 NA NA TGTGCCAGCAGCTTACTACAGAACACTGAAGCTTTCTTT CASSLLQNTEAFF
TRBJ2-3 TRBV2 NA TRBD2 TGTGCCAGCAGCCCGGGACTAGCGGGGAGCACAGATACGCAGTATTTT CASSPGLAGSTDTQYF
TRBJ2-7 TRBV18 NA TRBD1 TGTGCCAGCTCACGACAGGGGTCAGATGTCTACGAGCAGTACTTC CASSRQGSDVYEQYF
TRBJ2-7 TRBV7-2 NA TRBD1 TGTGCCAGCAGCTTAGAACCGCGGACAGGGGTCTACGAGCAGTACTTC CASSLEPRTGVYEQYF
TRBJ2-5 TRBV29-1 NA NA TGCAGCGTTGAAGATCCGTTCCAAGAGACCCAGTACTTC CSVEDPFQETQYF
TRBJ2-2 TRBV29-1 few NA TGCAGCGTTGAACAGGGGGGCAACACCGGGGAGCTGTTTTTT CSVEQGGNTGELFF
TRBJ1-1 TRBV6-1 once NA TGTGCCAGCAGTGGCTGGAGATCGAACACTGAAGCTTTCTTT CASSGWRSNTEAFF
TRBJ1-1 TRBV29-1 once NA TGCAGCGTTGCGGCCAACACTGAAGCTTTCTTT CSVAANTEAFF
TRBJ2-5 TRBV20-1 NA NA TGCAGTGCTAGAGATGAAGGGACCCAGTACTTC CSARDEGTQYF
TRBJ2-5 TRBV11-3 once TRBD2 TGTGCCAGCAGCCTTCGGACTAGTAAAGAGACCCAGTACTTC CASSLRTSKETQYF
TRBJ1-2 TRBV2 NA NA TGTGCCAGCAGCCCTGAAAGGACAGTACACAACTATGGCTACACCTTC CASSPERTVHNYGYTF
TRBJ1-1 TRBV2 NA NA TGTGCCAGCGAAGAGGGACCGGGGACTGAAGCTTTCTTT CASEEGPGTEAFF
TRBJ1-2 TRBV28 NA NA TGTGCCAGCAGTTTAGGGACCAGGGGTAGCTACACCTTC CASSLGTRGSYTF
TRBJ1-4 TRBV9 NA NA TGTGCCAGCAGCGTAGCCCCAGATGAAAAACTGTTTTTT CASSVAPDEKLFF
TRBJ2-7 TRBV29-1 once TRBD2 TGCAGCGTTGTGCGGGGGGCAGGGCTAGGCTCCTACGAGCAGTACTTC CSVVRGAGLGSYEQYF
TRBJ1-2 TRBV7-2 few NA TGTGCCAGCAGCTTGGAAGGGAACGGGATTGGCTACACCTTC CASSLEGNGIGYTF
TRBJ2-6 TRBV4-1 once TRBD2 TGCGCCAGCAGCCAAGGCCTGACTAGCGGGATATACTCTGGGGCCAACGTCCTGACTTTC CASSQGLTSGIYSGANVLTF
TRBJ2-5 TRBV4-1 NA NA TGCGCCAGCAGCCAAGCAACGGAAGAGACCCAGTACTTC CASSQATEETQYF
TRBJ2-5 TRBV2 NA TRBD1 TGTGCCAGCAGCGCAGACAGGGGCTACCAAGAGACCCAGTACTTC CASSADRGYQETQYF
TRBJ1-2 TRBV7-9 NA TRBD1 TGTGCCAGCAGCCGACAGGGCTATGGCTACACCTTC CASSRQGYGYTF
TRBJ1-6 TRBV6-5 NA NA TGTGCCAGCGAATCGGGAAATTTTAATTCACCCCTCCACTTT CASESGNFNSPLHF
TRBJ2-2 TRBV9 NA TRBD1 TGTGCCAGCAGCCCAAGGACAGGGACCGGGGAGCTGTTTTTT CASSPRTGTGELFF
TRBJ1-4 TRBV19 NA NA TGTGCCAGTAGTAGTCCCGGGACAAGGAATGAAAAACTGTTTTTT CASSSPGTRNEKLFF
TRBJ2-2 TRBV9 NA NA TGTGCCAGCAGCCTCGCGGGGTACGGGGAGCTGTTTTTT CASSLAGYGELFF
TRBJ2-7 TRBV15 many NA TGTGCCACCAGCAGAGTTAGGGGGACATACTCCTACGAGCAGTACTTC CATSRVRGTYSYEQYF
TRBJ1-1 TRBV10-1 NA NA TGCGCCAGCAGTGAACCTGGGACTGAAGCTTTCTTT CASSEPGTEAFF
TRBJ1-2 TRBV2 NA NA TGTGCCAGCAGTCGAGGCACAGGGAGGTATGGCTACACCTTC CASSRGTGRYGYTF
TRBJ2-7 TRBV20-1 NA NA TGCAGTGCTAGACAGAGCTACGAGCAGTACTTC CSARQSYEQYF
TRBJ2-5 TRBV7-2 NA NA TGTGCCAGCAGCTTGGGTCGGTCAGGACACAAAGGGGCCCAGTACTTC CASSLGRSGHKGAQYF
TRBJ2-5 TRBV28 NA TRBD1 TGTGCCAGCAGTAACCGACAGGGGATAAGGGTGGAGACCCAGTACTTC CASSNRQGIRVETQYF
TRBJ1-1 TRBV7-8 NA NA TGTGCCAGCAGCTTAGCGGGGCGAGGGACTGAAGCTTTCTTT CASSLAGRGTEAFF
TRBJ2-6 TRBV27 NA NA TGTGCCAGCAGTTTATTCAGGGATGTCTCTGGGGCCAACGTCCTGACTTTC CASSLFRDVSGANVLTF
TRBJ2-4 TRBV4-2 NA NA TGTGCCAGCAGCCAAGATACAGGAACTTACCTAGCCAAAAACATTCAGTACTTC CASSQDTGTYLAKNIQYF